This T cell receptor (beta chain) was sequenced during a study of CD8 T cells in ankylosing spondylitis. TCRdb redid the calling of the 5' RACE reads with MiXCR, one entry per CDR3 protein. Of 150,000 or so distinct CDR3 sequences listed, approximately 9.9% are singletons. The table lists this clonotype with many counts. Trimming removed 0 bases from V and 2 bases from J, with 7 bases in between. Germline values: CDR1 GTSNPN, CDR2 SVGIG (reference sequence). This CDR3 has 13 amino acids. This rearrangement joins TRBV30 to TRBJ1-1; tentative D call: TRBD1 (6 bases). Sequencing input: blood, either unsorted or a sorted T cell fraction (not recorded which). The receptor comes from a female donor with ankylosing spondylitis or in good health (not recorded which). CDR3 protein: CAWSVQGNTEAFF. In DNA form, the CDR3 reads TGTGCCTGGAGTGTACAGGGCAACACTGAAGCTTTCTTT.